Following are 32 T cell receptor beta chains from one sample sequenced in a study of blood T cells in healthy people across ages. Together with a sample-barcoded 5' primer, a J-beta primer mix was included in a second PCR lasting about 6 to 11 cycles. MiXCR, applied by TCRdb to the 5' RACE reads, yields one record per CDR3 protein. The repertoire holds about 780,000 distinct CDR3 sequences, with about 26% as singletons. This sample was also put to use in a study of T cells of mothers and their children.

The sequenced sample was blood. The receptor source for this set is a boy between 10 and 17 years old in good health.

This chain uses TRBV6-4 with TRBJ2-1; D call uncertain. CDR3 length equals 12 residues. V lost 2 bases and J lost 8, with 7 bases in between. CDR1 and CDR2 from the germline V gene are MRHNA and SNTAGT. CDR3 sequence reads: CASSDERDEQFF. CDR3 nucleotide sequence: TGTGCCAGCAGTGACGAAAGGGATGAGCAGTTCTTC.

A note on this clonotype: At one of its ends the junction is not consistent with the germline gene, which may arise from a read error. This chain joins TRBV5-1 and TRBJ2-5, with TRBD1 matching 7 bases. From germline, CDR1 is SGHRS and CDR2 YFSETQ. This CDR3 comprises 14 residues. The CDR3 here is CASSLEGRGETQYF. The CDR3 DNA reads as TGCGCAAGCAGCTTGGAAGGCAGGGGGGAGACCCAGTACTTC.

This rearrangement joins TRBV29-1 to TRBJ2-3; 7 bases align to TRBD1. CDR1 and CDR2 (germline): SQVTM, ANQGSEA. There are 12 residues in the CDR3. V shed 5 bases and J 4 bases; nucleotides not matched to a gene: 3. Here the CDR3 reads CSVKGQSDTQYF. The DNA of the CDR3 is TGCAGCGTTAAGGGACAGTCAGATACGCAGTATTTT.

J is TRBJ1-6 and V is TRBV28, with TRBD1 matching 7 bases. This CDR3 has 17 amino acids. V was pared by 5 bases and J by 0 bases, with 7 bases of the junction left unmatched. Germline V gene data show CDR1 as MDHEN and CDR2 as SYDVKM. CDR3 amino acids: CASSALRQGSYNSPLHF. CDR3 DNA: TGTGCCAGCAGTGCTCTTCGACAGGGCTCCTATAATTCACCCCTCCACTTT.

This clonotype occurred a few times. J is TRBJ1-1 and V is TRBV7-3; no firm D call. Germline-derived CDR1 and CDR2 are SGHTA and FQGTGA. The V end was cut by 5 bases, the J end by 4 bases, with 17 bases between. The CDR3 covers 15 residues. CDR3 sequence reads: CASSPGPTSGTEAFF. For the CDR3, the DNA is TGTGCCAGCAGCCCCGGGCCTACCTCGGGCACTGAAGCTTTCTTT.

The chain uses TRBV10-2 and TRBJ1-2; no clear D gene. The V gene lost 7 bases and the J gene lost 8 bases, with 17 bases spanning the gap. The CDR3 loop spans 13 amino acids. CDR1 and CDR2 (germline): WSHSY, SAAADI. The CDR3 sequence is CASTSDFPGGYTF. CDR3 bases: TGCGCCAGCACCTCGGACTTCCCTGGGGGCTACACCTTC.

The rearrangement uses TRBV6-6 and TRBJ1-4; D possibly corresponds to TRBD1 (5 bases). Trimming left V 6 bases short and J 1 base short, with 9 bases between. The germline CDR1 and CDR2 sequences are MNHNY and SVGAGI (reference sequence). The CDR3 runs to 14 residues. The DNA of the CDR3 is TGTGCCAGCAGGCCGAGGGGAACTAATGAAAAACTGTTTTTT. This translates into CASRPRGTNEKLFF.

This clonotype was counted between two and nine times. The gene calls are TRBV27 and TRBJ1-5; D perhaps matches TRBD1 (5 bases). Germline lookup yields CDR1 MNHEY and CDR2 SMNVEV (reference sequence). Trimming took off 5 bases at V and 7 bases at J, with 18 bases between the two ends. This CDR3 has 15 amino acids. CDR3 bases: TGTGCCAGCAGTCCCGGGGACCTTGGAGGCCAGCCCCAGCATTTT. Translation: CASSPGDLGGQPQHF.

This clonotype came up a few times. The rearrangement uses TRBV6-2 or TRBV6-3 and TRBJ1-3; D may be TRBD1 (5 bases). The CDR3 is made up of 14 amino acids. V was pared by 6 bases and J by 3 bases, with 12 bases between. CDR1 MNHEY and CDR2 SVGEGT come from the germline V gene. CDR3 region: CASRGPRDGNTIYF. The DNA for the CDR3 is TGTGCCAGCAGGGGACCTCGGGATGGAAACACCATATATTTT.

The chain uses TRBV28 and TRBJ1-2; 7 bases line up with TRBD1. This CDR3 is built from 16 residues. The germline gives CDR1 MDHEN, CDR2 SYDVKM. V lost 6 bases to trimming and J lost 8 bases; unmatched junction nucleotides: 18. CDR3 nucleotide sequence: TGTGCCAGCAGACGTATCCGGGACAGATCTCTATTAGGCTACACCTTC. Translation: CASRRIRDRSLLGYTF.

The V call is TRBV29-1, the J call TRBJ2-7; possibly TRBD2 for D (6 bases). The CDR3 consists of 17 residues. The germline V and J ends were trimmed by 6 bases and 4 bases, with 28 bases remaining between them. Germline CDR1 reads SQVTM; CDR2 reads ANQGSEA. The CDR3 spells CSVYVRSPGLPKYEQYF. The CDR3 DNA sequence: TGCAGCGTCTACGTGCGCTCTCCGGGACTCCCAAAATACGAGCAGTACTTC.

The V and J genes are TRBV6-4 and TRBJ2-7; D possibly corresponds to TRBD1 (5 bases). Judging by the DNA end, TRBJ2-1 fits better; the J call may be wrong. Germline loops: CDR1 MRHNA, CDR2 SNTAGT. This CDR3 has 13 residues. The CDR3 DNA follows: TGTGCCAGCAGTGACGGGGCCTGGAATGAGCAGTTCTTC. Residues: CASSDGAWNEQFF.

The V gene is TRBV2, the J gene TRBJ2-3; D gene unclear. CDR1 is SNHLY and CDR2 is FYNNEI in the germline V gene. This CDR3 has 14 residues. V was clipped by 4 bases and J by 5 bases, with 13 bases between them. The CDR3 DNA reads as TGTGCCAGCAGTGTAGGACGCCACGGAGATACGCAGTATTTT. Its protein is CASSVGRHGDTQYF. Variable domain in full (rest from reference TRBV2 and TRBJ2-3): EPEVTQTPSHQVTQMGQEVILRCVPISNHLYFYWYRQILGQKVEFLVSFYNNEISEKSEIFDDQFSVERPDGSNFTLKIRSTKLEDSAMYFCASSVGRHGDTQYFGPGTRLTVL.

J is TRBJ2-7 and V is TRBV3-1, with a weak D call TRBD1 (5 bases). The CDR3 loop spans 15 amino acids. Trimming stripped 4 bases from V and 2 bases from J, with 15 bases between. Looked up from germline, CDR1 is LGHDT and CDR2 is YNNKEL (reference sequence). Here the CDR3 reads CASSLQGHSAYEQYF. In nucleotides, the CDR3 is TGTGCCAGCAGCCTTCAGGGTCATTCCGCCTACGAGCAGTACTTC.

Only a few counts were recorded for this clonotype. The chain carries TRBV5-1 and TRBJ2-5; D might be TRBD2 (6 bases). Germline lookup yields CDR1 SGHRS and CDR2 YFSETQ. V dropped 4 bases and J dropped 6 bases, with 19 bases sitting between them. There are 15 residues in the CDR3. The DNA of the CDR3 is TGCGCCAGCAGCCGTGGCGGGACGGACGAGAAGACCCAGTACTTC. It translates to CASSRGGTDEKTQYF.

This clonotype was counted between two and nine times. The chain combines TRBV5-1 with TRBJ2-2; 9 nucleotides match TRBD1. Unmatched junction bases numbered 7, after V lost 4 bases and J lost 3 bases. Germline CDR1 SGHRS, CDR2 YFSETQ. There are 16 residues in the CDR3. The CDR3 spells CASSAGTGIDTGELFF. The CDR3 nucleotides read TGCGCCAGCAGCGCGGGGACAGGGATCGACACCGGGGAGCTGTTTTTT.

This clonotype has a handful of counts. The rearrangement joins TRBV4-1 to TRBJ2-1; 10 bases map to TRBD1. There are 16 residues in the CDR3. Germline CDR1 and CDR2: MGHRA and YSYEKL. V was pared by 1 base and J by 7 bases, with 7 bases of the junction left unmatched. The CDR3 DNA reads as TGCGCCAGCAGCCAAGGCCGACAGGGGGCCAGGAATGAGCAGTTCTTC. This codes for CASSQGRQGARNEQFF.

The chain is built from TRBV2 and TRBJ1-2, with no clear D. Germline CDR1 and CDR2: SNHLY and FYNNEI. The V end lost 6 bases, the J end lost 0 bases, and 11 bases lay between the germline ends. This CDR3 contains 14 residues. In DNA, the CDR3 is TGTGCCAGCAGGGGAACAGAAACTAACTATGGCTACACCTTC. This translates into CASRGTETNYGYTF.

This clonotype was seen only a few times. The V and J genes are TRBV6-6 and TRBJ2-7; D unclear. The length of the CDR3 is 15 residues. V was trimmed by 0 bases and J by 2 bases, leaving 11 bases between them. Germline CDR1 reads MNHNY; CDR2 reads SVGAGI (reference sequence). The CDR3 loop reads CASSYSIGPTYEQYF. In nucleotides, the CDR3 is TGTGCCAGCAGTTACTCGATCGGACCAACCTACGAGCAGTACTTC.

The CDR3 spells CASSANEGSNTEAFF. CDR3 bases: TGTGCCAGCAGTGCCAATGAGGGTTCGAACACTGAAGCTTTCTTT. This chain links TRBV6-1 with TRBJ1-1; D ambiguous. This CDR3 has 15 residues. The germline gives CDR1 MNHNS, CDR2 SASEGT. Trimming stripped 4 bases from V and 1 base from J, with 13 bases between.

This sequence joins TRBV4-1 and TRBJ1-4, with TRBD1 identical over 10 bases. V dropped 4 bases and J dropped 8; count of bases not matched to a gene: 10. CDR3 length: 16 residues. Germline values: CDR1 MGHRA, CDR2 YSYEKL. This CDR3 is CASSREEGQGDEKLFF. The CDR3 bases are TGCGCCAGCAGCCGAGAGGAAGGACAGGGGGACGAAAAACTGTTTTTT.

J is TRBJ1-4 and V is TRBV5-1; a weak D match, TRBD1 (5 bases). Trimming shortened V by 4 bases and J by 1 base, and 11 bases separated the two germline ends. Germline CDR1 and CDR2: SGHRS and YFSETQ. The CDR3 sequence is 15 residues long. The CDR3 here is CASSDWDGTNEKLFF. CDR3 nucleotide sequence: TGCGCCAGCAGCGACTGGGACGGAACTAATGAAAAACTGTTTTTT.

V usage is TRBV6-5 and J usage is TRBJ2-7; 10 bases align to TRBD1. The J segment lost 0 bases and the V segment lost 5 bases, leaving 4 bases of the junction unmatched. CDR1 MNHEY and CDR2 SVGAGI come from the germline V gene. The length of the CDR3 is 15 residues. The CDR3 DNA reads as TGTGCCAGCAGTACGGGACAGGGGATCTCCTACGAGCAGTACTTC. Protein sequence: CASSTGQGISYEQYF.

The chain has TRBV5-4 and TRBJ2-3; 7 bases fit TRBD1. Per germline, CDR1 SGHNT and CDR2 YYREEE (reference sequence). V dropped 6 bases and J dropped 5; count of bases not matched to a gene: 9. CDR3 size: 14 residues. DNA for the CDR3: TGTGCCAGCATAGGCTCAGGGGGTCGAGATACGCAGTATTTT. This encodes CASIGSGGRDTQYF.

The chain joins TRBV2 to TRBJ1-4, with D hard to call. The germline V gene encodes CDR1 SNHLY and CDR2 FYNNEI. Trimming took off 4 bases at V and 6 bases at J, with 12 bases between the two ends. This CDR3 has 14 amino acids. The DNA for the CDR3 is TGTGCCAGCAGTGTGGTGGGCGCGGATGAAAAACTGTTTTTT. Residues: CASSVVGADEKLFF. Supplemented by reference TRBV2 and TRBJ1-4, the full variable domain reads EPEVTQTPSHQVTQMGQEVILRCVPISNHLYFYWYRQILGQKVEFLVSFYNNEISEKSEIFDDQFSVERPDGSNFTLKIRSTKLEDSAMYFCASSVVGADEKLFFGSGTQLSVL.

The chain links TRBV5-1 to TRBJ2-5; D is unresolved. Germline values: CDR1 SGHRS, CDR2 YFSETQ. This CDR3 contains 15 residues. V was trimmed by 0 bases and J by 2 bases, leaving 11 bases between them. The CDR3 sequence: CASSLVARLQETQYF. As DNA, the CDR3 is TGCGCCAGCAGCTTGGTTGCGCGGCTTCAAGAGACCCAGTACTTC. The full variable domain, its missing parts supplied by reference TRBV5-1 and TRBJ2-5, is KAGVTQTPRYLIKTRGQQVTLSCSPISGHRSVSWYQQTPGQGLQFLFEYFSETQRNKGNFPGRFSGRQFSNSRSEMNVSTLELGDSALYLCASSLVARLQETQYFGPGTRLLVL.

This clonotype was counted a few times. The CDR3, as DNA: TGCAGCGTTGAAGTGGTGGCGGCACGAGATACGCAGTATTTT. Encoded protein: CSVEVVAARDTQYF. The V call is TRBV29-1, the J call TRBJ2-3; D is undetermined. V lost 1 base and J 5 bases, leaving 13 bases between the germline ends. Germline V CDR1 and CDR2: SQVTM, ANQGSEA. The CDR3 has 14 residues.

This clonotype was counted only a few times. The gene calls are TRBV24-1 and TRBJ2-5; D might be TRBD2 (6 bases). Per the germline V gene, CDR1 is KGHDR and CDR2 is SFDVKD. V was trimmed by 5 bases and J by 7 bases, leaving 10 bases between them. The length of the CDR3 is 12 residues. CDR3 nucleotide sequence: TGTGCCACCAGTGTTCCCGGGGGGACCCAGTACTTC. Encoded protein: CATSVPGGTQYF.

This clonotype was seen many times. V is TRBV7-9 and J is TRBJ2-7; TRBD1 agrees at 9 bases. After removal of 6 bases from V and 2 bases from J, the junction contained 5 bases not matched to a gene. Germline loops: CDR1 SEHNR, CDR2 FQNEAQ (reference sequence). The CDR3 spans 14 residues. The CDR3 nucleotides read TGTGCCAGCAGTTCCGGGACAGGGACCTACGAGCAGTACTTC. Translated: CASSSGTGTYEQYF.

This CDR3 is CASSEWRETNEKLFF. The CDR3 coding sequence is TGTGCCAGCAGCGAGTGGCGGGAAACTAATGAAAAACTGTTTTTT. The rearrangement joins TRBV5-5 to TRBJ1-4; D ambiguous. The CDR3 spans 15 residues. V was cut by 4 bases and J by 1 base, with 11 bases left in between. Per the germline V gene, CDR1 is SGHKS and CDR2 is YYEKEE (reference sequence).

This chain connects TRBV7-3 to TRBJ2-5; D is undetermined. The end of the DNA is better explained by TRBJ2-1, so the J call may be wrong. The CDR3 is made up of 13 amino acids. Germline-derived CDR1 and CDR2 are SGHTA and FQGTGA. This CDR3 reads CASSLSVVSEQFF. The CDR3, as DNA: TGTGCCAGCAGCTTAAGCGTTGTATCTGAGCAGTTCTTC.

The rearrangement links TRBV5-1 to TRBJ1-4; D possibly corresponds to TRBD1 (5 bases). This CDR3 is 14 amino acids long. Germline V gene lookup returns CDR1 SGHRS and CDR2 YFSETQ. V dropped 4 bases and J dropped 5 bases, with 12 bases sitting between them. Here the CDR3 DNA reads TGCGCCAGCAGCCCCCGGGACGGGAATGAAAAACTGTTTTTT. The encoded protein is CASSPRDGNEKLFF.